This T cell receptor beta chain was profiled in a study of blood T cell repertoires in COVID-19. The authors' processing: Using reference gene primer amplification, nucleated cell counts were estimated. TCRdb's table, derived via immunoSEQ multiplex PCR, lists solely in-frame clones and lacks some. That table is the source of V, J and clone size, and D and trimming were worked out from the DNA. This sample has fewer than 200,000 clones; approximately 87% occur once, and the top ten carry 4.4%. The ends lost 5 bases at V and 2 bases at J; junction bases unmatched: 9. The CDR3 sequence is 16 residues long. Germline V gene data show CDR1 as SGHTS and CDR2 as YDEGEE. The cohort comprised adults aged 18 to 89 years residing in 20 to 30 US areas. Researchers sorted participants into cohorts using their self-reported clinical history. Donors in Cohort 3 who had recovered were those with two negative PCRs, healthcare professional clearance, or resolution of their symptoms.

The source material was PBMCs or T cells enriched from blood (not recorded which). The chain joins TRBV5-8 to TRBJ2-5, with 10 bases fitting TRBD2. The receptor was derived from a woman in her forties or fifties who had recovered from COVID-19. DNA for the CDR3: TGTGCCAGCAGTTTTTGGGCTAGCGGGGGACAAGAGACCCAGTACTTC. This sequence encodes CASSFWASGGQETQYF.